The 29 T cell receptor beta chains presented below share a single source sample, sequenced in a study of T cells expressing NK-cell markers. TCRdb reanalyzed the 5' RACE reads, giving one entry per CDR3 protein sequence and no DNA. The repertoire table contains 200,000 to 300,000 distinct CDR3 sequences. The sample consisted of blood T cells: a sorted CD56 or NKG2C T cell subset, CD4+ or CD8+ T cells, or bulk PBMC T cells (not recorded which). The receptors shown here come from a man between 18 and 35 years old in good health.

The V and J genes are TRBV7-6 and TRBJ2-7; as DNA is missing, the TRBD2 call by TCRdb cannot be tested. This CDR3 comprises 17 residues. The V gene's germline CDR1 is SGHVS and CDR2 FNYEAQ. CDR3: CASSLLASGLGGDEQYF.

The V gene is TRBV12-3 or TRBV12-4, the J gene TRBJ2-2. CDR3 length: 13 amino acids. The CDR3 here is CASRYSDTGELFF.

V gene TRBV5-6 combines with J gene TRBJ2-1. The CDR3 spans 13 residues. CDR1 is SGHDT, CDR2 YYEEEE, per germline. The chain's CDR3 is CASSRTTSNEQFF.

This sequence joins TRBV28 and TRBJ1-1; lacking DNA, the TRBD1 call made by TCRdb goes unchecked. The CDR3 has 14 amino acids. The V gene's germline CDR1 is MDHEN and CDR2 SYDVKM. CDR3 sequence reads: CATRTRTGNTEAFF.

The chain recombines TRBV12-3 or TRBV12-4 with TRBJ2-1. CDR3 length: 12 residues. The CDR3 sequence is CASQDRRNEQFF.

CDR3 region: CASSVSGRGLSGANVLTF. The chain has TRBV12-3 or TRBV12-4 and TRBJ2-6; TCRdb names TRBD2, which stays unverified in the absence of DNA. The CDR3 extends over 18 amino acids.

The chain combines TRBV6-2 or TRBV6-3 with TRBJ2-6; TCRdb indicates TRBD1, and absent DNA this call remains unverified. CDR1 is MNHEY and CDR2 is SVGEGT in the germline V gene. This CDR3 is built from 15 residues. The CDR3 region is CASRDGGDGANVLTF.

The CDR3 protein is CASRELSATGELFF. V is TRBV12-3 or TRBV12-4 and J is TRBJ2-2. The CDR3 has 14 residues.

This chain uses TRBV6-1 with TRBJ2-7; checking the TCRdb D call of TRBD1 is not possible without DNA. The CDR3 runs 16 residues. Germline CDR1 reads MNHNS; CDR2 reads SASEGT. The CDR3 reads CASSYQDRGPSYEQYF.

This sequence joins TRBV7-6 and TRBJ1-3; TCRdb's D call, TRBD1, is unchecked because there is no DNA. The CDR3 runs 17 residues. Germline V gives CDR1 SGHVS, CDR2 FNYEAQ. CDR3 loop: CASSLAGAGVSGNTIYF. Together with reference TRBV7-6 and TRBJ1-3, the CDR3 gives the full variable domain: GAGVSQSPRYKVTKRGQDVALRCDPISGHVSLYWYRQALGQGPEFLTYFNYEAQQDKSGLPNDRFSAERPEGSISTLTIQRTEQRDSAMYRCASSLAGAGVSGNTIYFGEGSWLTVV.

V and J are TRBV20-1 and TRBJ2-1; the D gene TCRdb calls, TRBD2, cannot be checked with no DNA. The germline CDR1 and CDR2 sequences are DFQATT and SNEGSKA (reference sequence). The CDR3 length is 15 residues. The CDR3 sequence is CSATAPRSKNNEQFF.

The V gene is TRBV20-1, the J gene TRBJ2-5; TCRdb selects TRBD1, and the lack of DNA leaves this call unchecked. The V gene's germline CDR1 is DFQATT and CDR2 SNEGSKA (reference sequence). The CDR3 length is 11 residues. CDR3 protein: CRAGRDETQYF.

This chain connects TRBV5-6 to TRBJ2-6; the TRBD1 assignment by TCRdb is unverifiable without DNA. The CDR3 runs 16 residues. The germline V gene encodes CDR1 SGHDT and CDR2 YYEEEE. CDR3 residues: CASSPPREPGANVLTF.

This rearrangement joins TRBV3-1 to TRBJ1-4; no DNA is available, so the TRBD1 call from TCRdb remains unchecked. The CDR3 covers 13 residues. Per the germline V gene, CDR1 is LGHDT and CDR2 is YNNKEL (reference sequence). This chain's CDR3 is CASSQVRAGKLFF.

The V gene is TRBV29-1, the J gene TRBJ2-3; TCRdb's D gene call, TRBD2, goes unchecked for lack of DNA. Germline CDR1 reads SQVTM; CDR2 reads ANQGSEA. This CDR3 is 14 amino acids long. CDR3: CSVEGLSSTDTQYF.

The rearrangement joins TRBV20-1 to TRBJ2-7. Germline CDR1 is DFQATT and CDR2 is SNEGSKA (reference sequence). This CDR3 spans 11 amino acids. CDR3 sequence: CSAGTPYEQYF.

The V and J genes are TRBV5-1 and TRBJ2-5; the TRBD1 assignment by TCRdb is unverifiable without DNA. CDR3 length equals 17 residues. Germline CDR1 is SGHRS and CDR2 is YFSETQ. The CDR3 region is CASSLPRDRRGEETQYF.

The genes are TRBV12-3 or TRBV12-4 and TRBJ2-6; TCRdb's assignment of TRBD1 cannot be checked, as there is no DNA. CDR3 length equals 19 residues. The CDR3 sequence: CASSLARPAGGSGANVLTF.

The genes are TRBV18 and TRBJ1-4; the TCRdb D gene call, TRBD1, has no DNA to confirm it. CDR3 length: 17 residues. Germline CDR1 KGHSH, CDR2 LQKENI. The CDR3 reads CASSPQSSRGFNEKLFF.

The chain couples TRBV12-3 or TRBV12-4 to TRBJ2-2; no DNA is available, so the TRBD1 call from TCRdb remains unchecked. The CDR3 has 14 residues. The CDR3 here is CASTPLTNTGELFF.

The rearrangement uses TRBV11-2 and TRBJ2-7. The germline V gene has CDR1 SGHAT and CDR2 FQNNGV. CDR3 length: 13 amino acids. The chain's CDR3 is CASSLVDDYEQYF.

This chain links TRBV4-3 with TRBJ2-6. The germline V gene has CDR1 LGHNA and CDR2 YSLEER. The CDR3 runs to 16 residues. This CDR3 reads CASSPGSLSGANVLTF.

The V and J genes are TRBV4-1 and TRBJ2-1; TCRdb calls TRBD2, which cannot be checked without DNA. Germline values: CDR1 MGHRA, CDR2 YSYEKL. This CDR3 has 18 residues. CDR3 sequence reads: CASSHDLQLAGDLDEQFF.

This rearrangement joins TRBV7-9 to TRBJ2-3; absent DNA, TCRdb's TRBD1 call cannot be checked. The length of the CDR3 is 15 residues. Germline values: CDR1 SEHNR, CDR2 FQNEAQ (reference sequence). The CDR3 reads CASSLMSTARDTQYF.

The chain links TRBV6-5 to TRBJ2-1; the D gene TCRdb calls, TRBD2, cannot be checked with no DNA. The length of the CDR3 is 15 residues. Germline-derived CDR1 and CDR2 are MNHEY and SVGAGI. The CDR3: CASSYEGLAANEQFF.

This rearrangement joins TRBV12-3 or TRBV12-4 to TRBJ1-1; TCRdb proposes TRBD1, but this gene call is untestable without DNA. This CDR3 spans 14 amino acids. This chain's CDR3 is CASLNRPARLEAFF.

V usage is TRBV6-1 and J usage is TRBJ1-5; the D gene TCRdb calls, TRBD1, cannot be checked with no DNA. The V gene's germline CDR1 is MNHNS and CDR2 SASEGT. CDR3 size: 15 residues. The CDR3 here is CASRAGQGTNQPQHF.

J is TRBJ1-1 and V is TRBV27; TCRdb picks TRBD1, but there is no DNA to check that call. The germline gives CDR1 MNHEY, CDR2 SMNVEV (reference sequence). The length of the CDR3 is 17 residues. CDR3: CASSSPSRGARNTEAFF.

This chain links TRBV6-2 or TRBV6-3 with TRBJ2-3; the D gene TCRdb calls, TRBD2, cannot be checked with no DNA. The germline V gene has CDR1 MNHEY and CDR2 SVGEGT. This CDR3 spans 17 amino acids. The CDR3 sequence: CASSYVLAGRYTDTQYF.